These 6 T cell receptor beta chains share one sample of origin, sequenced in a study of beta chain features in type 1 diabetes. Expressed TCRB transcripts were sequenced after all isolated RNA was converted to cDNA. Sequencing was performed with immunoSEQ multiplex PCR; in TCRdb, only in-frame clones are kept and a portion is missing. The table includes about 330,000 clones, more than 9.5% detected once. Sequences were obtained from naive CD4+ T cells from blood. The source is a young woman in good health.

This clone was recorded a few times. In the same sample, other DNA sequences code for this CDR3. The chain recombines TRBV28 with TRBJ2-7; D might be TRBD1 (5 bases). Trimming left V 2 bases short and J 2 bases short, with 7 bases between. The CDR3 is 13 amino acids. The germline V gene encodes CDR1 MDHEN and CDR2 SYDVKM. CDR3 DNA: TGTGCCAGCAGTTTAGCAGGGACCTACGAGCAGTACTTC. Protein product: CASSLAGTYEQYF.

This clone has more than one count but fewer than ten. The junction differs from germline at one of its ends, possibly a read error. The CDR3 here is CASSLDRSAYEQYF. The CDR3 DNA reads as TGCGCCAGCAGTTTGGACAGGAGTGCCTACGAGCAGTACTTC. The chain carries TRBV5-1 and TRBJ2-7; 7 nucleotides align to TRBD1. The CDR3 has 14 amino acids. Per the germline V gene, CDR1 is SGHRS and CDR2 is YFSETQ.

DNA for the CDR3: TGTGCCAGCAGCTTGGACAGAAAGGCCCCCACAGATACGCAGTATTTT. This codes for CASSLDRKAPTDTQYF. This sequence joins TRBV5-6 and TRBJ2-3; unclear D gene. CDR1 is SGHDT, CDR2 YYEEEE, per germline. With 0 bases removed from V and 2 bases from J, the gap between germline ends came to 13 bases. The CDR3 is 16 residues long.

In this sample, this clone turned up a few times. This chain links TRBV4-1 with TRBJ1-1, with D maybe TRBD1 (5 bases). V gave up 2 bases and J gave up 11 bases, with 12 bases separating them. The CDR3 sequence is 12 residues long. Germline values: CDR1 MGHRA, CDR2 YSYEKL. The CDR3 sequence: CASSQPQGIAFF. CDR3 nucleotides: TGCGCCAGCAGCCAACCTCAGGGAATTGCTTTCTTT.

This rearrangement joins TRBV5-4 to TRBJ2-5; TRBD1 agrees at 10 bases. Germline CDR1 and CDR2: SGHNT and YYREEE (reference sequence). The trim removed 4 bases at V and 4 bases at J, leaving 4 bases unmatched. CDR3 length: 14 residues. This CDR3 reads CASSQTGGRETQYF. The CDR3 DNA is TGTGCCAGCAGCCAGACAGGGGGCCGAGAGACCCAGTACTTC.

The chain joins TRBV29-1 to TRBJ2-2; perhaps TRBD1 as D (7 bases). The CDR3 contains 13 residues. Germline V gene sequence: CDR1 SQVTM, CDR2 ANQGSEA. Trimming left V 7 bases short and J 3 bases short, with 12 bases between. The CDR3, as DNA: TGCAGCGCGGGGGACAGTTACACCGGGGAGCTGTTTTTT. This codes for CSAGDSYTGELFF.